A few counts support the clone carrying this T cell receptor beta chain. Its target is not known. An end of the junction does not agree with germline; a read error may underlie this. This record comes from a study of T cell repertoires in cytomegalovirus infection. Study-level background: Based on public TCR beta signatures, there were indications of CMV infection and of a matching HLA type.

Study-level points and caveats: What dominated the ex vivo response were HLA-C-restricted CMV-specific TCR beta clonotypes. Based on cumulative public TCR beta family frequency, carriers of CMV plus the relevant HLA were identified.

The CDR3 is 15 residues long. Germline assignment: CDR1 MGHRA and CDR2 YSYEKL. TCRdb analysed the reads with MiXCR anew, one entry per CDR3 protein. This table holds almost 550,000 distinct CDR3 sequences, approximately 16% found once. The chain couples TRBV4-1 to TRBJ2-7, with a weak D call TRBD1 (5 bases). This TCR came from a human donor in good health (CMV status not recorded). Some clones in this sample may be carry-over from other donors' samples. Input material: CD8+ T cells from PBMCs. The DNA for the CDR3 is TGTGCCAGCAGCCTAGAGGACACAGTCTCCTACGAGCAGTACTTC. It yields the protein CASSLEDTVSYEQYF.